These T cell receptor beta chains were read from a single sample in a study of blood T cell repertoires in COVID-19. The method was immunoSEQ multiplex PCR; TCRdb's version includes in-frame clones alone and lacks a portion of them. The data contain 320,000 or so clones, about 90% of them singletons. The material sequenced was PBMCs or T cells enriched from blood (not recorded which). All receptors come from a woman aged 30 to 39 who had recovered from COVID-19. Both conserved end residues are part of each CDR3. D genes are given only for firm matches. Clone sizes are given selectively: once, few, many, or a class where the clone is expanded.

V gene,clone size,D gene,J gene,CDR3 DNA,CDR3 protein
TRBV30,-,-,TRBJ1-1,TGTGCCTGGAGTGTAGGAGGGACTGAAGCTTTCTTT,CAWSVGGTEAFF
TRBV5-6,many,TRBD1,TRBJ2-5,TGTGCCAGCAGCAGCCGACAGGGAAAAGAGACCCAGTACTTC,CASSSRQGKETQYF
TRBV5-4,few,TRBD1,TRBJ1-6,TGTGCCAGCAGCGCCGCTCCGGGACAGGGAAATAATTCACCCCTCCACTTT,CASSAAPGQGNNSPLHF
TRBV6-5,-,-,TRBJ2-5,TGTGCCAGCAGTAAACAGGGAGGGGAGACCCAGTACTTC,CASSKQGGETQYF
TRBV6-5,-,-,TRBJ2-3,TGTGCCAGCAGCATTTTGGGCACTAGCACAGATACGCAGTATTTT,CASSILGTSTDTQYF
TRBV18,-,-,TRBJ2-1,TGTGCCAGCTCACCACTAGCGACATCCTACAATGAGCAGTTCTTC,CASSPLATSYNEQFF
TRBV19,few,-,TRBJ2-3,TGTGCCGTTAAGGTGAGGGATACGCAGTATTTT,CAVKVRDTQYF
TRBV28,-,TRBD2,TRBJ2-7,TGTGCCAGCACCCTAGCGGAGGTGTCCTACGAGCAGTACTTC,CASTLAEVSYEQYF
TRBV29-1,-,-,TRBJ2-1,TGCAGCGTTGAACGAGGTGAGCAGTTCTTC,CSVERGEQFF
TRBV3-1/TRBV3-2,-,TRBD1,TRBJ1-4,TGTGCCAGCAGCCCAGGGACAGGGCGGGTTAGTGAAAAACTGTTTTTT,CASSPGTGRVSEKLFF
TRBV10-3,-,-,TRBJ1-4,TGTGCCACCGCGGAAGAGGCTAATGAAAAACTGTTTTTT,CATAEEANEKLFF
TRBV28,-,-,TRBJ2-7,TGTGCCAGCAGTCTCCCGGGGAGGTCCCAGACTGGCGAGCAGTACTTC,CASSLPGRSQTGEQYF
TRBV3-1/TRBV3-2,-,TRBD1,TRBJ2-1,TGTGCCAGCAGCCATGGAGGACAGGGCCCTATCTACTCCTACAATGAGCAGTTCTTC,CASSHGGQGPIYSYNEQFF
TRBV14,-,TRBD1,TRBJ1-2,TGTGCCAGCAGCCAAGATTGGGGACAGGGGGATGGCTACACCTTC,CASSQDWGQGDGYTF
TRBV25-1,-,-,TRBJ1-1,TGTGCCAGCAGTGGACTACAGGGTTCGCAAGCTTTCTTT,CASSGLQGSQAFF
TRBV19,many,-,TRBJ1-1,TGTGCCAGTACCCCGGGGAACACATACACTGAAGCTTTCTTT,CASTPGNTYTEAFF
TRBV9,-,TRBD1,TRBJ2-3,TGTGCCAGCAGCGCGGGACAGCCCACAGATACGCAGTATTTT,CASSAGQPTDTQYF
TRBV5-1,few,-,TRBJ1-5,TGCGCCAGCAGCTTGGCAGGGGCTAGCAATCAGCCCCAGCATTTT,CASSLAGASNQPQHF
TRBV29-1,-,TRBD1,TRBJ2-1,TGCAGCGTGGGACAGGGTAGCAATGAGCAGTTCTTC,CSVGQGSNEQFF
TRBV6-5,-,-,TRBJ2-3,TGTGCCAGCAGCACAGGTGGCACAGATACGCAGTATTTT,CASSTGGTDTQYF
TRBV12-3/TRBV12-4,once,-,TRBJ1-5,TGTGCCAGTCGGAAGGGAGGCAATCAGCCCCAGCATTTT,CASRKGGNQPQHF
TRBV14,once,-,TRBJ1-1,TGTGCCAGCAGCGTACAGGTCCCGCGCGGGGTAGACACTGAAGCTTTCTTT,CASSVQVPRGVDTEAFF
TRBV27,-,TRBD2,TRBJ2-5,TGTGCCAGCATGCGGGGGGCCCGCCAAGAGACCCAGTACTTC,CASMRGARQETQYF
TRBV29-1,-,TRBD1,TRBJ1-5,TGCAGCGCACAGGGGAGGAATCAGCCCCAGCATTTT,CSAQGRNQPQHF
TRBV9,-,TRBD1,TRBJ2-5,TGTGCCAGCAGCCACAGGGGAGAAGAGACCCAGTACTTC,CASSHRGEETQYF
TRBV6-1,-,-,TRBJ2-5,TGTGCCAGCAGTGAAGGTACAGTCTTTTGGTACCAAGAGACCCAGTACTTC,CASSEGTVFWYQETQYF
TRBV12-3/TRBV12-4,-,-,TRBJ1-2,TGTGCCAGCAGTTTATCAACAGAGAGCTACACCTTC,CASSLSTESYTF
TRBV6-5,once,-,TRBJ1-4,TGTGCCAGCAGGGACATTCGTGCCCCTAATGAAAAACTGTTTTTT,CASRDIRAPNEKLFF
TRBV2,many,TRBD1,TRBJ2-1,TGTGCCAGCACCACCGGGACAGGATCCAGCAATGAGCAGTTCTTC,CASTTGTGSSNEQFF
TRBV7-8,-,TRBD1,TRBJ2-5,TGTGCCAGCAGCGAGGGACAGGGCCAAGAGACCCAGTACTTC,CASSEGQGQETQYF
TRBV7-9,-,TRBD1,TRBJ1-4,TGTGCCAGCAGCCCTACAGGGGGAGGTGAAAAACTGTTTTTT,CASSPTGGGEKLFF
TRBV28,-,-,TRBJ1-1,TGTGCCAGCAGTTTCCGCGGAGCCGCGGGTAGGACTGAAGCTTTCTTT,CASSFRGAAGRTEAFF
TRBV13,-,-,TRBJ2-7,TGTGCCAGCACCCTGGGGACATCCTACGAGCAGTACTTC,CASTLGTSYEQYF
TRBV7-6,-,TRBD1,TRBJ2-3,TGTGCCAGCAGCTTAAGTACGGGACAGGGTGGCACAGATACGCAGTATTTT,CASSLSTGQGGTDTQYF
TRBV18,-,TRBD1,TRBJ1-2,TGTGCCAGCTCACCGGGACAGCTTTATGGCTACACCTTC,CASSPGQLYGYTF
TRBV27,-,-,TRBJ2-2,TGTGCCACCAACATCTGGGGGGAGCTGTTTTTT,CATNIWGELFF
TRBV6-2/TRBV6-3,-,TRBD2,TRBJ2-3,TGTGCCAGCAGTTATGGGCTAGCGGGGGGGCGACGGTCCACAGATACGCAGTATTTT,CASSYGLAGGRRSTDTQYF
TRBV30,-,-,TRBJ2-5,TGTGCCTGGAGTCAGCCCCCAGGGGCCCAAGAGACCCAGTACTTC,CAWSQPPGAQETQYF
TRBV11-2,-,TRBD1,TRBJ2-2,TGTGCCAGCAGCATGGGACAGGGGACCGGGGAGCTGTTTTTT,CASSMGQGTGELFF
TRBV30,once,TRBD1,TRBJ1-5,TGTGCCGGAGGACAGGGGAGCAATCAGCCCCAGCATTTT,CAGGQGSNQPQHF
TRBV7-2,-,-,TRBJ1-1,TGTGCCAGCAGCTTTAGGGGTCAGGGGAGCACTGAAGCTTTCTTT,CASSFRGQGSTEAFF
TRBV28,-,-,TRBJ1-1,TGTGCCAGCACTGCGTTTGGGCAGAAGAACACTGAAGCTTTCTTT,CASTAFGQKNTEAFF
TRBV24-1,-,TRBD1,TRBJ1-2,TGTGCCACCAGTGATTACAGGGGCAACTATGGCTACACCTTC,CATSDYRGNYGYTF
TRBV5-1,-,TRBD1,TRBJ2-2,TGCGCCAGCAGCAGACAGGGGGCGCCGGACACCGGGGAGCTGTTTTTT,CASSRQGAPDTGELFF
TRBV30,-,TRBD1,TRBJ1-5,TGTGCCTGGAGTGTACGGGACAGTATCAATCAGCCCCAGCATTTT,CAWSVRDSINQPQHF
TRBV28,-,TRBD1,TRBJ1-5,TGTGCCAGCAGTTTATACCAGGGACAGGGGTTCAATCAGCCCCAGCATTTT,CASSLYQGQGFNQPQHF
TRBV6-2/TRBV6-3,once,-,TRBJ1-1,TGTGCCAGCAGCCCCCCGGGACTTGAAGCTTTCTTT,CASSPPGLEAFF
TRBV2,-,-,TRBJ1-4,TGTGCCAGCAGTGATAGTGTAGGACGGGGGAATGAAAAACTGTTTTTT,CASSDSVGRGNEKLFF
TRBV6-5,-,-,TRBJ2-5,TGTGCCAGCAGTTACACCTTAGGAGGGAAGGAGACCCAGTACTTC,CASSYTLGGKETQYF
TRBV30,once,TRBD1,TRBJ2-7,TGTGCCTGGAGCCCAAGGGGGCGCGAGCAGTACTTC,CAWSPRGREQYF
TRBV5-5,-,TRBD2,TRBJ2-3,TGTGCCAGCAGCGAAACTCTAGCGGCCCCCGATGATACGCAGTATTTT,CASSETLAAPDDTQYF
TRBV11-2,-,-,TRBJ2-7,TGTGCCAGCAGCTCCTCTCGTGTTCGCGACGAGCAGTACTTC,CASSSSRVRDEQYF
TRBV2,-,TRBD1,TRBJ1-1,TGTGCCAGGACAGGACAGGGGGGCATGAACACTGAAGCTTTCTTT,CARTGQGGMNTEAFF
TRBV6-1,-,-,TRBJ2-7,TGTGCCAGCAGTGATTCGGTGGGGAGCCCCTACGAGCAGTACTTC,CASSDSVGSPYEQYF
TRBV18,once,-,TRBJ2-7,TGTGCCAGCTCACCTAGCCCCTTTGACGAGCAGTACTTC,CASSPSPFDEQYF
TRBV7-2,-,TRBD1,TRBJ1-2,TGTGCCAGCAGCTTAGAAGGGCAGGGGGCGGCTGGCTACACCTTC,CASSLEGQGAAGYTF
TRBV10-1,-,TRBD1,TRBJ2-7,TGCGCCAGCAGTGAGCTCCAGGGGGTCGACGAGCAGTACTTC,CASSELQGVDEQYF
TRBV12-3/TRBV12-4,-,-,TRBJ1-4,TGTGCCAGCAGTTTGGGGCAGGGAGGGAAACTGTTTTTT,CASSLGQGGKLFF